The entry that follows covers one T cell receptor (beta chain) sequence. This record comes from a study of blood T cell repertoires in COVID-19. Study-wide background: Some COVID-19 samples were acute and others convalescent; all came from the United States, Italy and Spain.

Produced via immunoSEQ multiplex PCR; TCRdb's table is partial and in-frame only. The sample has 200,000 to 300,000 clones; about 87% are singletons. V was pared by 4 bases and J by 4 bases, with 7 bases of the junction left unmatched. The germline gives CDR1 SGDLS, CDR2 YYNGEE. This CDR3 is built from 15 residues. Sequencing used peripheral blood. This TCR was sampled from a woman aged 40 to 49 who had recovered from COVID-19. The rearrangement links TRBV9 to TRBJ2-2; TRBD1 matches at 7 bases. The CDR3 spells CASSSDRAGTGELFF. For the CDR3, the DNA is TGTGCCAGCAGCTCAGACAGGGCGGGCACCGGGGAGCTGTTTTTT.